The rows below give T cell receptor beta chains drawn from one sample of a study of shared clonotypes between healthy human individuals. Using immunoSEQ multiplex PCR, the repertoire was profiled, and TCRdb retains in-frame clones only, with some absent. The sample records 2 million to 2.5 million clones, about 93% being singletons. Sequenced input: naive CD8+ T cells from PBMCs. These TCRs come from a man aged 18 to 30 in good health. Some clones in this sample may be carry-over from other donors' samples. CDR3s include the opening cysteine and the closing phenylalanine or tryptophan. D genes are given only for firm matches. Rows may omit the clone size; those that give it use once, few, many or a size class.

J | size | V | D | CDR3 | DNA
TRBJ1-5 | few | TRBV9 | . | CASSPSDNQPQHF | TGTGCCAGCAGCCCAAGTGACAATCAGCCCCAGCATTTT
TRBJ2-2 | once | TRBV10-3 | . | CAISEGENTGELFF | TGTGCCATCAGTGAGGGGGAGAACACCGGGGAGCTGTTTTTT
TRBJ1-5 | once | TRBV19 | . | CASTQSPQPQHF | TGTGCCAGTACCCAGAGCCCCCAGCCCCAGCATTTT
TRBJ2-7 | . | TRBV28 | . | CASSLYPGITYEQYF | TGTGCCAGCAGTTTATACCCAGGGATTACCTACGAGCAGTACTTC
TRBJ2-1 | . | TRBV5-4 | TRBD2 | CASRLDRPGLVIGEQFF | TGTGCCAGCAGGCTAGACCGACCGGGACTAGTAATCGGTGAGCAGTTCTTC
TRBJ2-1 | once | TRBV11-2 | . | CASSLGIRDYYNEQFF | TGTGCCAGCAGCTTAGGAATACGGGATTACTACAATGAGCAGTTCTTC
TRBJ2-7 | once | TRBV4-2 | . | CASSQDRAQAYEQYF | TGTGCCAGCAGCCAAGATCGGGCCCAGGCCTACGAGCAGTACTTC
TRBJ2-5 | . | TRBV29-1 | . | CSVEGTVTRLPGASQYF | TGCAGCGTTGAAGGGACAGTTACCCGTTTACCCGGGGCGTCCCAGTACTTC
TRBJ1-2 | . | TRBV29-1 | . | CSVSSIRGYTF | TGCAGCGTTTCGTCAATTCGGGGCTACACCTTC
TRBJ2-7 | . | TRBV21-1 | . | CASSNIPPGGPSSYEQYF | TGTGCCAGCAGCAATATCCCGCCGGGGGGGCCTAGCTCCTACGAGCAGTACTTC
TRBJ2-3 | . | TRBV5-1 | . | CASSLAPQGGDTQYF | TGCGCCAGCAGCTTGGCCCCCCAGGGCGGCGATACGCAGTATTTT
TRBJ2-1 | . | TRBV6-1 | . | CASRRPGASYNEQFF | TGTGCCAGCAGAAGACCGGGCGCTTCCTACAATGAGCAGTTCTTC
TRBJ2-3 | . | TRBV27 | . | CASSPRRGLTPDTQYF | TGTGCCAGCAGCCCGAGACGCGGTCTGACCCCAGATACGCAGTATTTT
TRBJ2-3 | once | TRBV27 | . | CASSLAWGITDTQYF | TGTGCCAGCAGTTTAGCGTGGGGAATCACAGATACGCAGTATTTT
TRBJ2-7 | . | TRBV7-3 | TRBD2 | CASSSTSGIAHEQYF | TGTGCCAGCAGCTCGACTAGCGGAATTGCCCACGAGCAGTACTTC
TRBJ1-1 | . | TRBV4-1 | . | CASSQGQGYTEAFF | TGCGCCAGCAGCCAAGGCCAGGGTTACACTGAAGCTTTCTTT
TRBJ2-3 | . | TRBV19 | TRBD1 | CASSIGTDTDTQYF | TGTGCCAGTAGTATTGGGACAGACACAGATACGCAGTATTTT
TRBJ2-7 | . | TRBV4-3 | . | CASSPDGSSYEQYF | TGCGCCAGCAGCCCGGACGGCAGCTCCTACGAGCAGTACTTC
TRBJ2-1 | once | TRBV9 | TRBD1 | CASSVGPRGTAKQFF | TGTGCCAGCAGCGTAGGACCCAGGGGGACAGCTAAGCAGTTCTTC
TRBJ2-7 | . | TRBV15 | . | CATSRGVGSHHEQYF | TGTGCCACCAGCAGAGGCGTAGGAAGCCACCACGAGCAGTACTTC
TRBJ2-7 | . | TRBV5-8 | TRBD1 | CASSLQGAREQYF | TGTGCCAGCAGCTTGCAGGGGGCACGGGAGCAGTACTTC
TRBJ1-4 | . | TRBV5-4 | TRBD1 | CASSEGQVNEKLFF | TGTGCCAGCAGCGAGGGACAGGTGAATGAAAAACTGTTTTTT
TRBJ2-2 | few | TRBV29-1 | . | CSVLAGELFF | TGCAGCGTCCTCGCCGGGGAGCTGTTTTTT
TRBJ2-1 | . | TRBV29-1 | TRBD2 | CSVEPLAAYNEQFF | TGCAGCGTTGAGCCGCTAGCGGCTTACAATGAGCAGTTCTTC
TRBJ1-1 | few | TRBV19 | . | CASKAGYTEAFF | TGTGCCAGTAAGGCCGGTTACACTGAAGCTTTCTTT
TRBJ2-1 | once | TRBV29-1 | . | CSVDQGSRNEQFF | TGCAGCGTTGATCAAGGCTCGAGGAATGAGCAGTTCTTC
TRBJ2-7 | . | TRBV13 | TRBD1 | CASSLGQTYEQYF | TGTGCCAGCAGCCTGGGACAGACCTACGAGCAGTACTTC
TRBJ2-1 | . | TRBV11-3 | . | CASSLAGGKANEQFF | TGTGCCAGCAGCTTAGCAGGGGGGAAAGCCAATGAGCAGTTCTTC
TRBJ2-5 | . | TRBV6-6 | . | CASSYFQAGTQETQYF | TGTGCCAGCAGTTACTTTCAAGCGGGGACACAAGAGACCCAGTACTTC
TRBJ1-2 | . | TRBV10-3 | TRBD1 | CAISDGGQVTYYGYTF | TGTGCCATCAGTGACGGGGGACAGGTTACATACTATGGCTACACCTTC
TRBJ1-2 | . | TRBV6-5 | . | CASRSGLYGYTF | TGTGCCAGCCGATCTGGACTGTACGGCTACACCTTC
TRBJ2-7 | . | TRBV27 | . | CASSSSSGGVGYEQYF | TGTGCCAGCAGTTCGTCTTCAGGGGGGGTAGGCTACGAGCAGTACTTC